The 27 T cell receptor beta chains listed next were all sequenced from one sample in a study of response to subunit inactivated influenza vaccine. TCRdb analysed the RT-PCR reads with MiXCR anew, one entry per CDR3 protein. Of 590,000 or so distinct CDR3 sequences listed, 13% to 15% are singletons. Source: PBMCs from blood, taken 14 to 15 days before vaccination. The receptors derive from a man aged 50-59 years who received an inactivated influenza vaccine.

This clonotype was seen only a few times. The V and J genes are TRBV7-2 and TRBJ2-1; D not resolved. Germline V gives CDR1 SGHTA, CDR2 FQGNSA. The CDR3 has 16 amino acids. The germline V and J ends were trimmed by 6 bases and 1 base, with 16 bases remaining between them. In nucleotides, the CDR3 is TGTGCCAGCAGTCCGAGCCCTGCCAAGTCCTACAATGAGCAGTTCTTC. Translated, it gives CASSPSPAKSYNEQFF.

This clonotype was observed at least ten times. The chain joins TRBV29-1 to TRBJ2-3, with D unclear. Germline assignment: CDR1 SQVTM and CDR2 ANQGSEA. The CDR3 contains 12 residues. The ends were cut back, 1 base at V and 4 bases at J, with 6 bases in the middle. The CDR3, as DNA: TGCAGCGTTGAAGGGGTCGCAGATACGCAGTATTTT. This gives the protein CSVEGVADTQYF.

V and J are TRBV5-6 and TRBJ2-3; D possibly corresponds to TRBD2 (5 bases). Trimming left V 4 bases short and J 6 bases short, with 15 bases between. The CDR3 extends over 14 amino acids. Germline V gene sequence: CDR1 SGHDT, CDR2 YYEEEE. CDR3 loop: CASSRGNVEDTQYF. CDR3 bases: TGTGCCAGCAGCCGAGGGAACGTCGAGGATACGCAGTATTTT.

This chain uses TRBV7-9 with TRBJ1-1; maybe TRBD1 (5 bases). V lost 1 base and J 3 bases, leaving 9 bases between the germline ends. CDR1 is SEHNR and CDR2 is FQNEAQ in the germline V gene (reference sequence). The CDR3 totals 14 residues. The CDR3 DNA reads TGTGCCAGCAGCTTAGGGGACTACGACACTGAAGCTTTCTTT. This gives the protein CASSLGDYDTEAFF. The full variable domain, completed using reference TRBV7-9 and TRBJ1-1, is DTGVSQNPRHKITKRGQNVTFRCDPISEHNRLYWYRQTLGQGPEFLTYFQNEAQLEKSRLLSDRFSAERPKGSFSTLEIQRTEQGDSAMYLCASSLGDYDTEAFFGQGTRLTVV.

This clonotype was detected ten times or more. The chain has TRBV5-1 and TRBJ1-2, with a possible D match to TRBD1 (5 bases). The CDR3 contains 17 residues. Per germline, CDR1 SGHRS and CDR2 YFSETQ. V lost 1 base to trimming and J lost 5 bases, with 21 bases between them. The CDR3 region is CASSLQGWGVQGYGYTF. DNA of the CDR3: TGCGCCAGCAGCTTGCAGGGATGGGGAGTCCAAGGATATGGCTACACCTTC.

This clonotype has just a few counts. The V and J genes are TRBV18 and TRBJ2-1; TRBD1 agrees at 8 bases. The CDR3 covers 18 residues. Germline V gene sequence: CDR1 KGHSH, CDR2 LQKENI. With 1 base clipped from V and 8 bases from J, the junction kept 16 bases outside the gene matches. CDR3: CASSPRAHQGATKDEQFF. The CDR3 DNA sequence: TGTGCCAGCTCACCACGAGCCCATCAGGGGGCCACCAAGGATGAGCAGTTCTTC.

This clonotype was seen more than once but under ten times. The genes are TRBV7-8 and TRBJ2-1; D is undetermined. V lost 2 bases and J 6 bases, leaving 14 bases between the germline ends. CDR3 length: 15 amino acids. In germline, CDR1 is SGHVS, CDR2 FQNEAQ. CDR3 nucleotides: TGTGCCAGCAGCTTAAATCTGAACCTAATCAATGAGCAGTTCTTC. Translated: CASSLNLNLINEQFF. Drawing the rest from reference TRBV7-8 and TRBJ2-1, the complete variable domain is GAGVSQSPRYKVAKRGQDVALRCDPISGHVSLFWYQQALGQGPEFLTYFQNEAQLDKSGLPSDRFFAERPEGSVSTLKIQRTQQEDSAVYLCASSLNLNLINEQFFGPGTRLTVL.

The chain employs TRBV24-1 and TRBJ2-7, with 10 bases aligning to TRBD1. V was clipped by 4 bases and J by 4 bases; unmatched bases: 9. CDR1 and CDR2 (germline): KGHDR, SFDVKD. This CDR3 spans 16 amino acids. This chain's CDR3 is CATSETGTGEAYEQYF. The DNA of the CDR3 is TGTGCCACCAGTGAAACTGGGACAGGGGAAGCGTACGAGCAGTACTTC.

The V gene is TRBV11-1, the J gene TRBJ2-7, with 13 bases fitting TRBD2. This CDR3 has 15 amino acids. The J segment lost 6 bases and the V segment lost 5 bases, leaving 7 bases of the junction unmatched. Germline CDR1 reads SGHAT; CDR2 reads FQDESV (reference sequence). CDR3 in DNA: TGTGCCAGCAGCAACAGACTAGCGGGGGGCTCCGAGCAGTACTTC. Translation: CASSNRLAGGSEQYF.

This clonotype was counted only a few times. J is TRBJ2-7 and V is TRBV5-1; possible D gene TRBD1, 5 bases. The length of the CDR3 is 14 residues. CDR1 SGHRS and CDR2 YFSETQ come from the germline V gene. V lost 5 bases and J 2 bases, leaving 14 bases between the germline ends. CDR3 bases: TGCGCCAGCAGAGATCTACAGGATGCCTACGAGCAGTACTTC. Protein sequence: CASRDLQDAYEQYF.

This clonotype turned up a few times. The rearrangement joins TRBV20-1 to TRBJ2-1; 10 bases agree with TRBD2. J lost 0 bases, V lost 3 bases, and 5 bases had no gene match. This CDR3 contains 16 residues. CDR1 is DFQATT, CDR2 SNEGSKA, per germline (reference sequence). CDR3 bases: TGCAGTGCTAGTAGAAGCGGGGGGGCCTCCTACAATGAGCAGTTCTTC. As protein: CSASRSGGASYNEQFF.

This clonotype showed up just a few times. Relative to the germline gene, one junction end is altered; a read error may explain this. The V and J genes are TRBV10-3 and TRBJ1-1; unclear D gene. The CDR3 is 13 amino acids. Looked up from germline, CDR1 is ENHRY and CDR2 is SYGVKD. CDR3 sequence reads: CAISPEAAVSTSF. CDR3 in DNA: TGTGCCATCAGTCCCGAGGCGGCTGTGTCGACCTCCTTT.

The chain has TRBV29-1 and TRBJ2-5, with 8 bases that match TRBD1. The CDR3 totals 14 residues. Trimming removed 5 bases from V and 5 bases from J; junction bases left unmatched: 10. Germline V lookup: CDR1 SQVTM, CDR2 ANQGSEA. The CDR3: CSVTRGQRKETQYF. Written as DNA, the CDR3 is TGCAGCGTTACCAGGGGGCAGAGGAAGGAGACCCAGTACTTC.

The chain employs TRBV10-3 and TRBJ2-1, with 15 bases aligning to TRBD2. V gave up 2 bases and J gave up 7 bases; unmatched junction bases: 9. Germline V gives CDR1 ENHRY, CDR2 SYGVKD. The length of the CDR3 is 18 residues. The CDR3 region has the DNA TGTGCCATCAGTGAGCACGGGACTAGCGGGGGGCGCGGGAATGAGCAGTTCTTC. Its protein product is CAISEHGTSGGRGNEQFF.

The genes are TRBV6-2 or TRBV6-3 and TRBJ2-3; weak D call: TRBD1 (6 bases). The germline V gene has CDR1 MNHEY and CDR2 SVGEGT. The CDR3 extends over 16 amino acids. V lost 4 bases to trimming and J lost 1 base, with 15 bases between them. CDR3 DNA: TGTGCCAGCAGTTTGGACAGACTCCCACGCACAGATACGCAGTATTTT. It encodes CASSLDRLPRTDTQYF.

The V call is TRBV6-1, the J call TRBJ2-2; 10 nucleotides align to TRBD1. CDR1 MNHNS and CDR2 SASEGT come from the germline V gene. Germline trimming cut 4 bases from V and 4 bases from J; bases unmatched to any gene: 3. The CDR3 is 15 amino acids. This chain's CDR3 is CASSGQGASTGELFF. The DNA of the CDR3 is TGTGCCAGCAGTGGACAGGGGGCAAGCACCGGGGAGCTGTTTTTT.

The genes are TRBV5-1 and TRBJ2-1; 8 positions match TRBD1. J lost 9 bases, V lost 0 bases, and 5 bases had no gene match. The CDR3 consists of 14 residues. Germline CDR1 is SGHRS and CDR2 is YFSETQ. The CDR3 DNA is TGCGCCAGCAGCTTGGGGACAGGGACCACTGAGCAGTTCTTC. Residues: CASSLGTGTTEQFF.

This clonotype was counted a few times. The chain combines TRBV11-2 with TRBJ2-1; the D is unclear. Trimming stripped 5 bases from V and 8 bases from J, with 10 bases between. The CDR3 loop spans 12 amino acids. Germline CDR1 is SGHAT and CDR2 is FQNNGV. The DNA for the CDR3 is TGTGCCAGCAGCCCGGCTATTTATGAGCAGTTCTTC. This gives the protein CASSPAIYEQFF.

This clonotype was counted between two and nine times. DNA of the CDR3: TGTGCCAGCAGCCACGGGGTACTAGCAAGCAATGAGCAGTTCTTC. Its protein product is CASSHGVLASNEQFF. The rearrangement uses TRBV5-5 and TRBJ2-1, with D perhaps TRBD2 (6 bases). CDR3 length equals 15 residues. Germline V gene lookup returns CDR1 SGHKS and CDR2 YYEKEE (reference sequence). Trimming removed 4 bases at V and 6 bases at J, with 17 bases between. Drawing the rest from reference TRBV5-5 and TRBJ2-1, the complete variable domain is DAGVTQSPTHLIKTRGQQVTLRCSPISGHKSVSWYQQVLGQGPQFIFQYYEKEERGRGNFPDRFSARQFPNYSSELNVNALLLGDSALYLCASSHGVLASNEQFFGPGTRLTVL.

This clonotype has at least ten counts. This chain joins TRBV5-1 and TRBJ1-1; TRBD1 agrees at 7 bases. Unmatched junction bases numbered 10, after V lost 0 bases and J lost 11 bases. Germline V CDR1 and CDR2: SGHRS, YFSETQ. The CDR3 runs 14 residues. Here the CDR3 reads CASSLATQGDNAFF. The CDR3 DNA reads TGCGCCAGCAGCTTGGCGACCCAGGGGGACAACGCTTTCTTT.

The rearrangement joins TRBV7-2 to TRBJ1-5, with D possibly matching TRBD1 (5 bases). This CDR3 has 13 amino acids. Trimming pared 3 bases from V and 7 bases from J, leaving 10 bases between. CDR1 and CDR2 from the germline V gene are SGHTA and FQGNSA. CDR3 in DNA: TGTGCCAGCAGCTTGGGGGTCCGGCAGCCCCAGCATTTT. Translated: CASSLGVRQPQHF. The variable domain in full, with the rest retrieved from reference TRBV7-2 and TRBJ1-5, is GAGVSQSPSNKVTEKGKDVELRCDPISGHTALYWYRQSLGQGLEFLIYFQGNSAPDKSGLPSDRFSAERTGGSVSTLTIQRTQQEDSAVYLCASSLGVRQPQHFGDGTRLSIL.

The gene calls are TRBV11-2 and TRBJ2-1; D is unresolved. CDR3 length: 13 residues. CDR1 and CDR2 from the germline V gene are SGHAT and FQNNGV. V lost 1 base, J lost 10 bases, and 11 bases lay in between. In DNA, the CDR3 is TGTGCCAGCAGCTTAGCGGTGACACTGGAGCAGTTCTTC. Amino acid sequence: CASSLAVTLEQFF. The full variable domain, with the rest looked up from reference TRBV11-2 and TRBJ2-1, is EAGVAQSPRYKIIEKRQSVAFWCNPISGHATLYWYQQILGQGPKLLIQFQNNGVVDDSQLPKDRFSAERLKGVDSTLKIQPAKLEDSAVYLCASSLAVTLEQFFGPGTRLTVL.

The chain combines TRBV5-6 with TRBJ1-6, with 8 positions matching TRBD1. The CDR3 has 15 amino acids. Unmatched junction bases numbered 5, after V lost 0 bases and J lost 9 bases. CDR1 is SGHDT, CDR2 YYEEEE, per germline. The CDR3 sequence is CASSLGQGSVSPLHF. CDR3 nucleotide sequence: TGTGCCAGCAGCTTGGGACAGGGGAGCGTTTCACCCCTCCACTTT. Drawing the rest from reference TRBV5-6 and TRBJ1-6, the complete variable domain is DAGVTQSPTHLIKTRGQQVTLRCSPKSGHDTVSWYQQALGQGPQFIFQYYEEEERQRGNFPDRFSGHQFPNYSSELNVNALLLGDSALYLCASSLGQGSVSPLHFGNGTRLTVT.

The chain uses TRBV9 and TRBJ2-5; TRBD2 agrees at 12 bases. This CDR3 has 17 residues. Germline V lookup: CDR1 SGDLS, CDR2 YYNGEE. After removal of 0 bases from V and 5 bases from J, the junction contained 8 bases not matched to a gene. The CDR3: CASSVGSSGGARETQYF. CDR3 nucleotides: TGTGCCAGCAGCGTAGGGTCTAGCGGGGGGGCCAGGGAGACCCAGTACTTC.

This clonotype was seen many times. This chain joins TRBV15 and TRBJ2-5, with unresolved D. Germline V gene sequence: CDR1 LNHNV, CDR2 YYDKDF (reference sequence). Trimming pared 4 bases from V and 1 base from J, leaving 4 bases between. The CDR3 extends over 12 amino acids. The CDR3 DNA follows: TGTGCCACCAGCAAAGGCCAAGAGACCCAGTACTTC. Translated, it gives CATSKGQETQYF.

This clonotype occurred a few times. The chain is built from TRBV2 and TRBJ1-5, with 9 nucleotides matching TRBD1. Trimming took 4 bases from V and 4 from J; bases not matched to a gene: 2. The CDR3 length is 14 residues. Germline V CDR1 and CDR2: SNHLY, FYNNEI. CDR3 DNA: TGTGCCAGCAGTGTACAGGGGGCGAATCAGCCCCAGCATTTT. Translated: CASSVQGANQPQHF.

The table lists this clonotype with a few counts. The chain uses TRBV10-3 and TRBJ2-3; TRBD2 agrees at 8 bases. There are 14 residues in the CDR3. The V and J ends lost 3 bases and 5 bases, in that order; junction bases with no gene match: 4. Germline V gene data show CDR1 as ENHRY and CDR2 as SYGVKD. This CDR3 reads CAISEFGGGDTQYF. DNA for the CDR3: TGTGCCATCAGTGAATTCGGGGGGGGAGATACGCAGTATTTT.